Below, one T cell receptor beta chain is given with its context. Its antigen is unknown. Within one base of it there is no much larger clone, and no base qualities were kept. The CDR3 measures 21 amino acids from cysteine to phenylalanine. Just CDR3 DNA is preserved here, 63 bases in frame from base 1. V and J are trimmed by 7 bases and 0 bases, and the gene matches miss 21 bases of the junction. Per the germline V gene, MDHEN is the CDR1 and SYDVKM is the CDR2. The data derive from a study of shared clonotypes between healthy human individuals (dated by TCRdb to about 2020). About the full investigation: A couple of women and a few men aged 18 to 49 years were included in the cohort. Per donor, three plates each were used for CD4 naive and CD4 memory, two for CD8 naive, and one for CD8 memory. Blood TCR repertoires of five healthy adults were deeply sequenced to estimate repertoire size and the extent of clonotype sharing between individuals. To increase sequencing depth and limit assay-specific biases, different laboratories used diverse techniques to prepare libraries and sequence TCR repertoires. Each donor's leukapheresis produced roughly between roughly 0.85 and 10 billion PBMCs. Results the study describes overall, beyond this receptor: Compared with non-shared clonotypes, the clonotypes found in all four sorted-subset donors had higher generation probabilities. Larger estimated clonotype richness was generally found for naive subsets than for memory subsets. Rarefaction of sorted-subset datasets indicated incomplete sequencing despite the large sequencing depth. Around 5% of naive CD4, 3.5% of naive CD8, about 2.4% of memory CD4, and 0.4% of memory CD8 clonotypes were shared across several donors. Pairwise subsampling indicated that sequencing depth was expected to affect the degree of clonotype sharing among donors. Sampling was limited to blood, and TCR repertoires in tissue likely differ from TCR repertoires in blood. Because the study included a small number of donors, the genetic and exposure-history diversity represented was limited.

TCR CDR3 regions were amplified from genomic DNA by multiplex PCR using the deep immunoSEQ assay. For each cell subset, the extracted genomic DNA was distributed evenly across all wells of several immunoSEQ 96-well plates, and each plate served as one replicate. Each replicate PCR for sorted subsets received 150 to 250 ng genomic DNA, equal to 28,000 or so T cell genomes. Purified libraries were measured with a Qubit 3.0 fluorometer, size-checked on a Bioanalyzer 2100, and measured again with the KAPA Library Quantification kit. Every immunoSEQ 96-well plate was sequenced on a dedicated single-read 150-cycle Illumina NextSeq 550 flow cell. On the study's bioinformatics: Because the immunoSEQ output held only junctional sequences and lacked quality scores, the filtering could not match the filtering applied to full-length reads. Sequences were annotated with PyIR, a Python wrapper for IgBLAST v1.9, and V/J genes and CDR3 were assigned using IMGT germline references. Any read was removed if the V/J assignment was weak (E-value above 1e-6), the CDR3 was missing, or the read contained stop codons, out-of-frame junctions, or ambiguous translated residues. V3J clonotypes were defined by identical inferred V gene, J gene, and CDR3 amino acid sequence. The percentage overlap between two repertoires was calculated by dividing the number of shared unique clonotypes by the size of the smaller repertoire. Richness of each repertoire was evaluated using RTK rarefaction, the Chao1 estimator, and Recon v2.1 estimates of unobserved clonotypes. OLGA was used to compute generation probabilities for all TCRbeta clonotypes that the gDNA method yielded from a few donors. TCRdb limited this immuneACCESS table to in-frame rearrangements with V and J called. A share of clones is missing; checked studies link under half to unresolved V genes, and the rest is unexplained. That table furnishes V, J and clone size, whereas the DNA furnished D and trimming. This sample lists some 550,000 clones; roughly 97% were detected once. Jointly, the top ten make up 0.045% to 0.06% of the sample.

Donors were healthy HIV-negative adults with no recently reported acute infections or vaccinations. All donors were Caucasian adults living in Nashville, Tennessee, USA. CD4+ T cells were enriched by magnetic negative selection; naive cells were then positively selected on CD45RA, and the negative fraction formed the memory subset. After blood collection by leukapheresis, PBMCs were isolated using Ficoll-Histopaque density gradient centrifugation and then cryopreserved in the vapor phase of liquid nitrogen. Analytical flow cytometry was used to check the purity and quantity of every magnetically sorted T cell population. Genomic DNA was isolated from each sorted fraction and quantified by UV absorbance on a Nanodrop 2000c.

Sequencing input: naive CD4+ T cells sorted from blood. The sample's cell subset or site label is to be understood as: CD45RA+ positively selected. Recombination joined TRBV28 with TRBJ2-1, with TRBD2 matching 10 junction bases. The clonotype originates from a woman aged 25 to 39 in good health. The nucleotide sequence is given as TGTGCCAGCACCTCGGCTGTAGCGGGAGGCCGGGCTGAAAGCTCCTACAATGAGCAGTTCTTC. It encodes CASTSAVAGGRAESSYNEQFF. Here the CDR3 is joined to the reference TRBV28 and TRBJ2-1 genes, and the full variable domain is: DVKVTQSSRYLVKRTGEKVFLECVQDMDHENMFWYRQDPGLGLRLIYFSYDVKMKEKGDIPEGYSVSREKKERFSLILESASTNQTSMYLCASTSAVAGGRAESSYNEQFFGPGTRLTVL.